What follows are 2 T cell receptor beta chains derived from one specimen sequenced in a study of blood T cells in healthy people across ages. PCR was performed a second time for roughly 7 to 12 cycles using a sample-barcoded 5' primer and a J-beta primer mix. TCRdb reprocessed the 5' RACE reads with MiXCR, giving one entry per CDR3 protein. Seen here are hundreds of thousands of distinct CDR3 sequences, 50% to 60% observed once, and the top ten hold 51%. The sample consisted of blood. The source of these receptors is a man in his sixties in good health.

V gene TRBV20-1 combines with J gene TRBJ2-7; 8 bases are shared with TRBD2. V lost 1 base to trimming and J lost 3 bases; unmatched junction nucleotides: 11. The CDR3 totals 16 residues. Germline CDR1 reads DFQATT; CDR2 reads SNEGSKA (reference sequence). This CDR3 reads CSARAPGGRVDYEQYF. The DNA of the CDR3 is TGCAGTGCTAGAGCCCCGGGAGGGAGGGTTGACTACGAGCAGTACTTC.

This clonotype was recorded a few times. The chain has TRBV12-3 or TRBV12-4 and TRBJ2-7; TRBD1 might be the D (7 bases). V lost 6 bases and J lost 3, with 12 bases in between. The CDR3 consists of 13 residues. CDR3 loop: CASSAGQIYEQYF. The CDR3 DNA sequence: TGTGCCAGCAGCGCGGGACAGATCTACGAGCAGTACTTC.